The source of this T cell receptor (beta chain) is a study of T cells after yellow fever vaccination. Findings of the study overall: Abundant clonotypes from the bulk population could contaminate FACS-sorted repertoires. The booster response re-showed most primary clones: roughly 97% CD4, almost 90% CD8. Across the CD4 and CD8 compartments, a small share of clonotypes was present in both.

Germline V CDR1 and CDR2: MNHEY, SVGEGT. This CDR3 is built from 18 residues. V trimming: 5 bases; J trimming: 3 bases; junction bases outside the gene matches: 17. A few counts support this clonotype. Its specificity is not known. TCRdb re-analysed the 5' RACE reads in MiXCR, keeping a single row per CDR3 protein. This sample has 100,000 to 150,000 distinct CDR3 sequences, with roughly 15% found just once. The TCR originated in a man younger than 35 who received the YFV17D yellow fever vaccine. Specimen: CD8+ T cells sorted from PBMCs, collected 5 days after the yellow fever booster vaccination. The rearrangement uses TRBV6-2 or TRBV6-3 and TRBJ2-7; 9 bases map to TRBD1. CDR3: CASSTTGTGSLLGYEQYV. The CDR3 DNA reads TGTGCCAGCAGTACTACCGGGACAGGGTCGCTCCTGGGCTACGAGCAGTACGTC.